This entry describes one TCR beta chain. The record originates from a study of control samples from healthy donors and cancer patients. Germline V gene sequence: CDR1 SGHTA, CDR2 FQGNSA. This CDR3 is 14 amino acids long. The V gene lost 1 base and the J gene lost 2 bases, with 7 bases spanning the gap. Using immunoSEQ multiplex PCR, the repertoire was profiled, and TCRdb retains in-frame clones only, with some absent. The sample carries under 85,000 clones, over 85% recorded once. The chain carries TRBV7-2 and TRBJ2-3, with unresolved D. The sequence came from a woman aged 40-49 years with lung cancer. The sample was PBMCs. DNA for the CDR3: TGTGCCAGCAGCTTAGAACAGTACACAGATACGCAGTATTTT. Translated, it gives CASSLEQYTDTQYF.